This entry lists 7 T cell receptor beta chains sequenced from one sample in a study of CD8+ T cells in alopecia areata (dated by TCRdb to the late 2010s). Cells from mouse cutaneous lymph nodes were pooled, stained for CD4, CD8alpha, NKG2D, NKG2ACE and other markers, and then sorted on a BD Influx. Library generation was performed with the immunoSEQ multiplex PCR assay. RNA was extracted from all samples and reverse transcribed into cDNA as template for TCR sequencing. In TCRdb, the immuneACCESS table is reduced to in-frame sequences with V and J assigned. These tables do not hold every clone; where another copy was compared, an unresolved V gene accounts for under half, and the others remain unexplained. Here the sample lists roughly 260,000 clones, none seen once only. Clones ranked in the top ten supply roughly 1.2% of the sample. Sequencing input: CD4+ T cells sorted from a lymph node. Receptors were obtained from a C3H/HeJ mouse with alopecia areata. The strain's MHC haplotype is H2-k.

A few counts support this clone. Any gene name here is a mouse gene name. Sequencing ends 4 residues short of the CDR3 end; the germline J gene provides the rest. The J gene is TRBJ2-1, the V gene TRBV17; tentatively, D is TRBD2 (5 bases). This CDR3 is built from 16 residues. CDR1 and CDR2 from the germline V gene are MNHDT and YYDKIL. Trimming stripped 0 bases from V and 1 base from J, with 10 bases between. Partial CDR3 DNA: TGTGCTAGCAGTAGAGAGGGCTGGGCCAACTATGCT. Its protein is CASSREGWANYA. The full CDR3 sequence reads CASSREGWANYAEQFF. Filled out from reference TRBV17 and TRBJ2-1, the complete variable domain reads DTTVKQNPRYKLARVGKPVNLICSQTMNHDTMYWYQKKPNQAPKLLLFYYDKILNREADTFEKFQSSRPNNSFCSLYIGSAGLEYSAMYLCASSREGWANYAEQFFGPGTRLTVL.

A remark on this clone: The genes are named according to mouse. The read comes to an end 4 residues before the CDR3 does, leaving the germline J gene to fill in the end. The rearrangement links TRBV5 to TRBJ1-2, with 7 bases that match TRBD1. Germline CDR1 reads LGHNA; CDR2 reads YNLKQL (reference sequence). CDR3 length: 15 residues. Trimming removed 4 bases from V and 0 bases from J; junction bases left unmatched: 5. The DNA read from the CDR3 is TGTGCCAGCAGCCCCACAGACAGGGCAAACTCC. Residues: CASSPTDRANS. The full CDR3 reads CASSPTDRANSDYTF.

This clone was picked up a small number of times. Gene names are mouse gene names. Read coverage stops 4 residues before the CDR3 terminus; the germline J gene supplies the remainder. J is TRBJ2-1 and V is TRBV1; tentative D call: TRBD1 (6 bases). The CDR3 length is 16 residues. CDR1 and CDR2 from the germline V gene are NSQYPW and LRSPGD (reference sequence). Trimming removed 1 base at V and 3 bases at J, with 13 bases between. Partial CDR3 DNA: TGCACCTGCAGTGCAGGCAGGGACACCTTCTATGCT. Encoded protein: CTCSAGRDTFYA. The whole CDR3 protein reads CTCSAGRDTFYAEQFF.

Turning to this clone: Gene and germline names: mouse. The CDR3 end falls 4 residues outside the read, so it is completed with the germline J gene. This chain connects TRBV13-2 to TRBJ2-3; TRBD1 matches at 9 bases. The length of the CDR3 is 15 residues. Per germline, CDR1 NNHNN and CDR2 SYGAGS (reference sequence). V was pared by 3 bases and J by 4 bases, with 6 bases of the junction left unmatched. The DNA read from the CDR3 is TGTGCCAGCGGTGCCCCGGGACAGGGTCCAGAA. Its translation: CASGAPGQGPE. The entire CDR3 protein is CASGAPGQGPETLYF.

For this clone: Each gene name is a mouse one. Read data end 4 residues before the CDR3 end; the end is taken from the germline J gene. This chain uses TRBV13-3 with TRBJ2-1, with 11 bases aligning to TRBD1. The CDR3 loop spans 16 amino acids. V lost 3 bases, J lost 3 bases, and 5 bases stayed unmatched. The V gene's germline CDR1 is NNHDY and CDR2 SYVADS. CDR3 DNA, as far as it was read: TGTGCCAGCAGTGGGACAGGGGGCGCGGGCTATGCT. Its protein is CASSGTGGAGYA. The CDR3 as a whole reads CASSGTGGAGYAEQFF.

Remarks on this clone: Mouse gene names and germline throughout. The CDR3 end is not reached by the read, which stops 4 residues before it; the germline J gene fills it in. Other DNA sequences in this specimen translate into the identical CDR3. The rearrangement uses TRBV19 and TRBJ2-2, with 8 bases aligning to TRBD2. J lost 2 bases, V lost 1 base, and 1 base had no gene match. Germline CDR1 reads FNHDT; CDR2 reads SITEND (reference sequence). The CDR3 spans 15 residues. The CDR3 sequence is CASSIMGGNTGQLYF. The CDR3 DNA, read in part, is TGTGCCAGCAGTATAATGGGGGGGAACACCGGG. Filled out from reference TRBV19 and TRBJ2-2, the complete variable domain reads GGIITQTPKFLIGQEGQKLTLKCQQNFNHDTMYWYRQDSGKGLRLIYYSITENDLQKGDLSEGYDASREKKSSFSLTVTSAQKNEMAVFLCASSIMGGNTGQLYFGEGSKLTVL.

This clone was seen a handful of times. Each gene name is a mouse one. The sequenced fragment ends 4 residues before the CDR3 boundary, so the rest is inferred from the germline J gene. The V call is TRBV13-1, the J call TRBJ1-2; D possibly corresponds to TRBD1 (6 bases). This CDR3 is built from 14 residues. Germline assignment: CDR1 NSHNY and CDR2 SYGAGN. Incomplete CDR3 DNA: TGTGCCAGCAGTGATGCCTGGGGGGGCTTC. Translating gives CASSDAWGGF. The entire CDR3 reads CASSDAWGGFDYTF.